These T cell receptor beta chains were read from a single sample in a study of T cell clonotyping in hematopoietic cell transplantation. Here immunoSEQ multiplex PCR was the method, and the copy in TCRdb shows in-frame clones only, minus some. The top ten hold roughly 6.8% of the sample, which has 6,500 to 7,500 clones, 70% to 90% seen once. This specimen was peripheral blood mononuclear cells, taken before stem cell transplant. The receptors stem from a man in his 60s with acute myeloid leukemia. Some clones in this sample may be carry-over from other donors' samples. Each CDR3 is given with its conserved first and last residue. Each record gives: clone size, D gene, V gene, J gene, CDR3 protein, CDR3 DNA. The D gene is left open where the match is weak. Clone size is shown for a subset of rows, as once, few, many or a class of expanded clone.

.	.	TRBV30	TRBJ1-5	CAWSVDSNQPQHF	TGTGCCTGGAGTGTAGATAGCAATCAGCCCCAGCATTTT
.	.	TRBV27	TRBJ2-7	CASSLLMVDGGLDEQYF	TGTGCCAGCAGTTTACTGATGGTGGATGGGGGCCTGGACGAGCAGTACTTC
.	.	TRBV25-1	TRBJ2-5	CASSAYSQETQYF	TGTGCCAGCAGTGCTTACAGCCAAGAGACCCAGTACTTC
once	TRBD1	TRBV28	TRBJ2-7	CASSREDRGYEQYF	TGTGCCAGCAGCCGCGAGGACAGGGGCTACGAGCAGTACTTC
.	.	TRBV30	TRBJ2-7	CAWSHGQGLDEQYF	TGTGCCTGGAGTCATGGGCAGGGGCTCGACGAGCAGTACTTC
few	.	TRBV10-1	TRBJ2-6	CASSESAGPGANVLTF	TGCGCCAGCAGTGAGTCAGCAGGGCCTGGGGCCAACGTCCTGACTTTC
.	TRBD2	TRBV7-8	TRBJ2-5	CASSPNGGEQETQYF	TGTGCCAGCAGCCCCAACGGGGGGGAGCAAGAGACCCAGTACTTC
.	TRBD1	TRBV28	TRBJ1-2	CASSPDRAPPNF	TGTGCCAGCAGCCCAGACAGGGCCCCACCCAACTTC
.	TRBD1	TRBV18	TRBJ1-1	CASSRDRVNTEAFF	TGTGCCAGCTCAAGGGACAGGGTGAACACTGAAGCTTTCTTT
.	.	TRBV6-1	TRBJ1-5	CALQISGNQPQHF	TGTGCCCTCCAGATCTCCGGCAATCAGCCCCAGCATTTT
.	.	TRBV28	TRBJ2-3	CASSSPPTDTQYF	TGTGCCAGCAGTTCCCCCCCCACAGATACGCAGTATTTT
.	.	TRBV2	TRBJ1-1	CASSLGWNTEAFF	TGTGCCAGCAGTTTAGGTTGGAACACTGAAGCTTTCTTT
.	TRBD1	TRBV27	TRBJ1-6	CASSFLDRGPLNSPLHF	TGTGCCAGCAGTTTCCTTGACAGGGGCCCCCTAAATTCACCCCTCCACTTT
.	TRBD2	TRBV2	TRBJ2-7	CASTGRLAGSYEQYF	TGTGCCAGCACGGGACGACTAGCGGGGTCCTACGAGCAGTACTTC
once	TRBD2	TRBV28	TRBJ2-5	CASSSITSGSQKTQYF	TGTGCCAGCAGTTCGATTACTAGCGGGAGCCAAAAGACCCAGTACTTC
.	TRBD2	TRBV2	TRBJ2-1	CASSDVLGRGVSYNEQFF	TGTGCCAGCAGTGACGTATTGGGGCGGGGGGTCTCCTACAATGAGCAGTTCTTC
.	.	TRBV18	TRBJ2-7	CASSLPGRSYEQYF	TGTGCCAGCTCTCTTCCCGGAAGATCCTACGAGCAGTACTTC
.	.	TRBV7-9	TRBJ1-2	CASSLSVGVAGYTF	TGTGCCAGCAGCCTCTCGGTCGGAGTGGCTGGCTACACCTTC
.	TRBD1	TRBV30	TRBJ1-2	CAWSPGRGLIYGYTF	TGTGCCTGGAGTCCTGGCAGGGGGTTAATCTATGGCTACACCTTC
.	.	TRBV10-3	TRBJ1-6	CAISEDVPGNSPLHF	TGTGCCATCAGTGAGGACGTCCCTGGGAATTCACCCCTCCACTTT
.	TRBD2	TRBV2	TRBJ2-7	CASNTGGSGFYEQYF	TGTGCCAGCAATACTGGCGGGAGCGGCTTCTACGAGCAGTACTTC
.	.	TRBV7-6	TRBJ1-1	CASSPGHSSAEAFF	TGTGCCAGCAGCCCAGGGCATTCTAGCGCTGAAGCTTTCTTT
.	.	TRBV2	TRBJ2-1	CASSAQGTRSYNEQFF	TGTGCCAGCAGTGCTCAGGGAACGAGGTCCTACAATGAGCAGTTCTTC
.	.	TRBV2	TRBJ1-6	CASNQGGSPLHF	TGTGCCAGCAATCAAGGTGGTTCACCCCTCCACTTT
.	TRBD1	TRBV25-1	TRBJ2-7	CASSGISWIGQANEQYF	TGTGCCAGCAGTGGGATAAGTTGGATAGGACAGGCAAACGAGCAGTACTTC
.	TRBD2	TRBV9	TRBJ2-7	CASSVEAGATYEQYF	TGTGCCAGCAGCGTAGAAGCGGGAGCCACCTACGAGCAGTACTTC